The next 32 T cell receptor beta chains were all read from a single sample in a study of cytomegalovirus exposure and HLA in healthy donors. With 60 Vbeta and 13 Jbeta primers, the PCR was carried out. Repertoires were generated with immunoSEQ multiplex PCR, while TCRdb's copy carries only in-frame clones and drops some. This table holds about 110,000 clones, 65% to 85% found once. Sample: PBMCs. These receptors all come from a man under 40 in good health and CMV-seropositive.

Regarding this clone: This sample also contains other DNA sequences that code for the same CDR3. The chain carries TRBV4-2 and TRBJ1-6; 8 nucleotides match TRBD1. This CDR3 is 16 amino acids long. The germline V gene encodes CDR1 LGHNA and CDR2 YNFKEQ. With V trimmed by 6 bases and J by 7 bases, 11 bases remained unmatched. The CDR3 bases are TGTGCCAGCAGTCTATCGACAGGGGCCCCCAATTCACCCCTCCACTTT. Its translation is CASSLSTGAPNSPLHF.

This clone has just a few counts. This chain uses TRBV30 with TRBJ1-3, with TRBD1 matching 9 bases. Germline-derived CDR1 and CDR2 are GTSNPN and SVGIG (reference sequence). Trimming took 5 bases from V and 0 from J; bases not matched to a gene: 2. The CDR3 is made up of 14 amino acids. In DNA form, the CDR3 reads TGTGCCTGGGGACAGGGGAACTCTGGAAACACCATATATTTT. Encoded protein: CAWGQGNSGNTIYF.

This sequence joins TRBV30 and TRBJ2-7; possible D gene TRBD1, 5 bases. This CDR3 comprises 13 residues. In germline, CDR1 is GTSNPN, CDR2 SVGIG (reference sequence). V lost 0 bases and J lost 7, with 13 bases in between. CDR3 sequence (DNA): TGTGCCTGGAGTGTACTTGGGGCCGGGGAGCAGTACTTC. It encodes CAWSVLGAGEQYF.

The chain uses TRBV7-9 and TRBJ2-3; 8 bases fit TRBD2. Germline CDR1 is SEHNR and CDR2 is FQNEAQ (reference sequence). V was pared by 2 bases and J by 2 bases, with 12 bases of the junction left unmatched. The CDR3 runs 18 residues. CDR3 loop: CASSLPTTGRGATDTQYF. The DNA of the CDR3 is TGTGCCAGCAGCTTACCGACAACCGGGCGGGGGGCCACAGATACGCAGTATTTT.

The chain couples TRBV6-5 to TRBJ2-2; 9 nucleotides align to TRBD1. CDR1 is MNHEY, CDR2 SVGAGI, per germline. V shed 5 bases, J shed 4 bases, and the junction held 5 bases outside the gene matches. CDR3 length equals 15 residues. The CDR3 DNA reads TGTGCCAGCAGTCCCGGGACAGGGACCACCGGGGAGCTGTTTTTT. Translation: CASSPGTGTTGELFF.

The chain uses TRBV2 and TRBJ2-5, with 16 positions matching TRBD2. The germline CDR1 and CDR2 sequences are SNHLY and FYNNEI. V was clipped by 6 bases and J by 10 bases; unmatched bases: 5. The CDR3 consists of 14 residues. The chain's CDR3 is CASSRGTSGGDQYF. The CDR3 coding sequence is TGTGCCAGCAGCAGAGGGACTAGCGGGGGGGACCAGTACTTC.

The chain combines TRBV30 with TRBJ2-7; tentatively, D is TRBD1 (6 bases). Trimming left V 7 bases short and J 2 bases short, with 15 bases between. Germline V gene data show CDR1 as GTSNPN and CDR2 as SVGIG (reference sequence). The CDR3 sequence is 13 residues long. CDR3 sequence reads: CAFTVGATYEQYF. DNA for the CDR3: TGTGCCTTTACTGTGGGGGCGACCTACGAGCAGTACTTC. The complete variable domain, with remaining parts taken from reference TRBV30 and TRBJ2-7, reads SQTIHQWPATLVQPVGSPLSLECTVEGTSNPNLYWYRQAAGRGLQLLFYSVGIGQISSEVPQNLSASRPQDRQFILSSKKLLLSDSGFYLCAFTVGATYEQYFGPGTRLTVT.

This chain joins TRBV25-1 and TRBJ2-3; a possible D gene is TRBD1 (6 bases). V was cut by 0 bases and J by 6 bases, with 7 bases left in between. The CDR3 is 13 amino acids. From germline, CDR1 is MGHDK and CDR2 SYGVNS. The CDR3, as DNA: TGTGCCAGCAGTGAATATAGGGGGGATACGCAGTATTTT. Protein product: CASSEYRGDTQYF.

As DNA, the CDR3 is TGCGCCAGCAGCCAATGGGCAGGGGTGAACACTGAAGCTTTCTTT. Translated, it gives CASSQWAGVNTEAFF. V usage is TRBV4-1 and J usage is TRBJ1-1, with D possibly TRBD1 on 6 matching bases. The germline V gene has CDR1 MGHRA and CDR2 YSYEKL. With 2 bases removed from V and 0 bases from J, the gap between germline ends came to 10 bases. This CDR3 has 15 amino acids.

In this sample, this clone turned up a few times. The CDR3 region is CASSYPGQGVDEQYF. The CDR3 DNA follows: TGTGCCAGCAGCTATCCGGGACAGGGTGTCGACGAGCAGTACTTC. This chain uses TRBV5-8 with TRBJ2-7, with 9 bases that match TRBD1. CDR1 SGHTS and CDR2 YDEGEE come from the germline V gene. Trimming at V came to 3 bases and at J to 5 bases, leaving 9 bases not matched to a gene. The CDR3 runs 15 residues.

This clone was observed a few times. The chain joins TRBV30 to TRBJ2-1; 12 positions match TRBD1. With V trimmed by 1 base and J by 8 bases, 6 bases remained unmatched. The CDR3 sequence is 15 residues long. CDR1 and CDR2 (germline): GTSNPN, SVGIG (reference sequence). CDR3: CAWSARDRGHYEQFF. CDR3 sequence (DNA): TGTGCCTGGAGTGCCCGGGACAGGGGGCATTATGAGCAGTTCTTC.

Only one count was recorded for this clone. The CDR3 region has the DNA TGTGCCAGCGGGGCCTCGGATGGGGAGACCCAGTACTTC. It translates to CASGASDGETQYF. V and J are TRBV27 and TRBJ2-5; D possibly corresponds to TRBD1 (5 bases). V gave up 8 bases and J gave up 5 bases, with 15 bases separating them. The CDR3 spans 13 residues. Germline CDR1 is MNHEY and CDR2 is SMNVEV (reference sequence).

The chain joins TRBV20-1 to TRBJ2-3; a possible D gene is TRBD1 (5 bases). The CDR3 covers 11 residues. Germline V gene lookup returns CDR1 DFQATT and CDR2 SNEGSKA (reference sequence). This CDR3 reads CSPGSTDTQYF. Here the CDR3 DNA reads TGCAGCCCAGGGAGCACAGATACGCAGTATTTT.

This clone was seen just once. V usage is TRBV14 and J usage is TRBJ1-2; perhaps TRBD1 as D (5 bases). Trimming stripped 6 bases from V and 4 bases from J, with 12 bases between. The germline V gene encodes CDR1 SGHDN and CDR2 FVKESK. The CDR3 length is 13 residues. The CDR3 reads CASSWGGSYGYTF. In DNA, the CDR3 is TGTGCCAGCAGTTGGGGGGGAAGCTATGGCTACACCTTC.

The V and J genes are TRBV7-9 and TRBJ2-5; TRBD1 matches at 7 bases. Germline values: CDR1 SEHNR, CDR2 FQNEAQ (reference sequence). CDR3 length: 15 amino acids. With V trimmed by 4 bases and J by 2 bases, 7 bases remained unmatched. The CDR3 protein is CASSSPTGQQETQYF. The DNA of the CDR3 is TGTGCCAGCAGCTCACCAACGGGACAGCAAGAGACCCAGTACTTC.

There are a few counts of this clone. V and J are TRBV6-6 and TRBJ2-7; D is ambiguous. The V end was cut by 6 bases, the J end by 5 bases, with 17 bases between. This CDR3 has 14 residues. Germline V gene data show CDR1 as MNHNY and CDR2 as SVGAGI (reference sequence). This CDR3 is CASRFARVENEQYF. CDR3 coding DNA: TGTGCCAGCAGATTCGCACGGGTGGAAAACGAGCAGTACTTC.

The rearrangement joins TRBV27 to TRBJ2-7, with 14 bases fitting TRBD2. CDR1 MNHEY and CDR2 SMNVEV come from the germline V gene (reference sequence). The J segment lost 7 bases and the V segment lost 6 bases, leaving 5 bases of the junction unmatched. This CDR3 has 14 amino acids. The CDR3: CASRTSGGAGEQYF. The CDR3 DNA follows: TGTGCCAGCAGGACTAGCGGGGGGGCCGGGGAGCAGTACTTC.

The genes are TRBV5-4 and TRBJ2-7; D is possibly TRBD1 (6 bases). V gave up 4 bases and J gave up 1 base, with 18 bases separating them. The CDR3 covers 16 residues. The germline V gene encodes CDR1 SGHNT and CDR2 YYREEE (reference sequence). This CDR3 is CASSPQGSSFSYEQYF. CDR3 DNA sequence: TGTGCCAGCAGCCCCCAGGGGTCCTCTTTTTCCTACGAGCAGTACTTC.

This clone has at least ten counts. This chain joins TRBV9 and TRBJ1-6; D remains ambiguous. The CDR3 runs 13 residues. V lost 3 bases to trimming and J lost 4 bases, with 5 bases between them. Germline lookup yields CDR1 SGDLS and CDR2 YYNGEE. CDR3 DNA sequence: TGTGCCAGCAGCGCGGGTTATAATTCACCCCTCCACTTT. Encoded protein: CASSAGYNSPLHF.

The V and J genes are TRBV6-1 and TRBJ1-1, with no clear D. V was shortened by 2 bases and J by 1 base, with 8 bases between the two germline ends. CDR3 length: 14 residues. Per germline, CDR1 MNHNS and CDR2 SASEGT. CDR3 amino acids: CASSERGENTEAFF. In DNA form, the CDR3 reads TGTGCCAGCAGTGAACGCGGGGAGAACACTGAAGCTTTCTTT.

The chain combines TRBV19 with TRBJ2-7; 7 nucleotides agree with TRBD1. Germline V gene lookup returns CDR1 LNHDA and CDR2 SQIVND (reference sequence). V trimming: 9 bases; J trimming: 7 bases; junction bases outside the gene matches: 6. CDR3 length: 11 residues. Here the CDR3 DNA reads TGTGCCAGGCGACAGGGTTGGGAGCAGTACTTC. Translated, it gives CARRQGWEQYF.

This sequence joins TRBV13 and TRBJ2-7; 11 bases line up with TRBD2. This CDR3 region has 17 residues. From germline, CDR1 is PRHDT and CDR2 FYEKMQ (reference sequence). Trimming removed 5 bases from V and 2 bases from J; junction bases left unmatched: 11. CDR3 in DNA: TGTGCCAGCAGCCCCCACCCGACTAGCGGGGATCCCTACGAGCAGTACTTC. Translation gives CASSPHPTSGDPYEQYF.

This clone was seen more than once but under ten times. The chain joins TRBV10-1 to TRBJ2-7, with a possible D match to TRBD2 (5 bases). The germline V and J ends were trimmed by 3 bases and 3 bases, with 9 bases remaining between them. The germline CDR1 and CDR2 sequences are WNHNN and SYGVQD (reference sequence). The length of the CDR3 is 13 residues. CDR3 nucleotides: TGCGCCAGCAGTGACGGGGTTGGCTACGAGCAGTACTTC. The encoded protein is CASSDGVGYEQYF.

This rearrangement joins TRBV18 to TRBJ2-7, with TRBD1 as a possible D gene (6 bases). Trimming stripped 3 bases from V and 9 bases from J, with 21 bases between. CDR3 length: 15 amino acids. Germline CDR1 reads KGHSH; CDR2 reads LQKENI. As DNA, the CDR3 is TGTGCCAGCTCACCCGGCCAGGGGAACCTCCTCGTGCAGTACTTC. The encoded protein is CASSPGQGNLLVQYF.

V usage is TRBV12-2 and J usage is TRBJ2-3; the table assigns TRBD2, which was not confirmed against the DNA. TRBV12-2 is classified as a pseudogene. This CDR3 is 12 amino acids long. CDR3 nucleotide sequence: TGTGCAAGTCGAGACTCCACAGATACGCAGTATTTT. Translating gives CASRDSTDTQYF.

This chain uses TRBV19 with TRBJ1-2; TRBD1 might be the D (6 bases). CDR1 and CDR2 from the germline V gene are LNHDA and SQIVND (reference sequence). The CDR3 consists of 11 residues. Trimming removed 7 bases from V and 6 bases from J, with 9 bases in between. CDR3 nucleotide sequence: TGTGCCAGTACCAGGGGCGATGGCTACACCTTC. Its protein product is CASTRGDGYTF. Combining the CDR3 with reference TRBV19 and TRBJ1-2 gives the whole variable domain DGGITQSPKYLFRKEGQNVTLSCEQNLNHDAMYWYRQDPGQGLRLIYYSQIVNDFQKGDIAEGYSVSREKKESFPLTVTSAQKNPTAFYLCASTRGDGYTFGSGTRLTVV.

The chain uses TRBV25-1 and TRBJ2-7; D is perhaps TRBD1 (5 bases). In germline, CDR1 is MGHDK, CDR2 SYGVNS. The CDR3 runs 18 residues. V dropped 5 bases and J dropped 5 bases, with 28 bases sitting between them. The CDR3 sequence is CASSPRNTYQGGSDEQYF. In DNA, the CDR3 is TGTGCCAGCAGTCCCCGTAACACTTACCAGGGTGGATCGGACGAGCAGTACTTC.

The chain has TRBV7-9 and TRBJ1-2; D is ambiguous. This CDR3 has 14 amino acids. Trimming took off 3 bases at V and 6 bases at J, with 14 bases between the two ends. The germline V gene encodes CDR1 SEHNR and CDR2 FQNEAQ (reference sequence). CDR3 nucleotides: TGTGCCAGCAGCTTCGACCGGCAGAGGGATGGCTACACCTTC. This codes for CASSFDRQRDGYTF.

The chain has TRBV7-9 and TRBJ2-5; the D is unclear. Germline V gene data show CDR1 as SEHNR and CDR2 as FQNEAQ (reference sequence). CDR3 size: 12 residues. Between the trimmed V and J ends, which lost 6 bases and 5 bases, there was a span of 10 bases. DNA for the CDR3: TGTGCCAGCAGTCTAGAAGAGGAGACCCAGTACTTC. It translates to CASSLEEETQYF.

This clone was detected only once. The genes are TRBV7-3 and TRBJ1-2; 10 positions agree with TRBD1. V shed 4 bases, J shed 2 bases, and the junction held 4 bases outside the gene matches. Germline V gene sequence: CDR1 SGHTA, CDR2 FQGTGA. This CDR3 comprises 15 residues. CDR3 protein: CASSSGTGENYGYTF. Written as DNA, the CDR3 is TGTGCCAGCAGCTCCGGGACAGGGGAGAACTATGGCTACACCTTC.

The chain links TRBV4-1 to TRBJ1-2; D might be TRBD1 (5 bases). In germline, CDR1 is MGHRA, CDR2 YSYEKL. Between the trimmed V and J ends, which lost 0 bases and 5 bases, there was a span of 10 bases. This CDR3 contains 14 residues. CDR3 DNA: TGCGCCAGCAGCCAAGAACAGGATCGGTATGGCTACACCTTC. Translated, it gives CASSQEQDRYGYTF.

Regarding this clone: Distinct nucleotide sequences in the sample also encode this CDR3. CDR3 DNA: TGTGCCAGCAGTTTAGGGGGCCTGAACACTGAAGCTTTCTTT. Its translation: CASSLGGLNTEAFF. The chain combines TRBV27 with TRBJ1-1, with TRBD1 as a possible D gene (6 bases). Trimming left V 2 bases short and J 0 bases short, with 7 bases between. Germline assignment: CDR1 MNHEY and CDR2 SMNVEV (reference sequence). CDR3 length: 14 amino acids.